This T cell receptor (beta chain) was captured by sequencing in a study of shared clonotypes between healthy human individuals. From CD4+ cells came CD45RA+ naive and CD45RA-negative memory subsets. In the original workflow: ImmunoSEQ supplied junction-only sequences lacking quality scores, so filtering was different. Sequencing was performed with immunoSEQ multiplex PCR; in TCRdb, only in-frame clones are kept and a portion is missing. The V and J calls and clone size were taken over from that table, and D and trimming were inferred from the DNA. Here the sample spans over 2 million clones, just under 95% being singletons. V gave up 5 bases and J gave up 7 bases; unmatched junction bases: 13. The CDR3 loop spans 15 amino acids. CDR1 is SGHTA and CDR2 is FQGTGA in the germline V gene.

This TCR was sampled from a man between 18 and 35 years old in good health. Some clones in this sample may be carry-over from other donors' samples. The V gene is TRBV7-3, the J gene TRBJ2-7, with TRBD1 matching over 8 bases. Sequencing was carried out using naive CD4+ T cells from PBMCs. Subset denoted: CD45RA+ positively selected. CDR3 bases: TGTGCCAGCAGCGCGTACCCTCAGGGGGCCAGAGAGCAGTACTTC. Translated, it gives CASSAYPQGAREQYF. The whole variable domain, remainder taken from reference TRBV7-3 and TRBJ2-7, is GAGVSQTPSNKVTEKGKYVELRCDPISGHTALYWYRQSLGQGPEFLIYFQGTGAADDSGLPNDRFFAVRPEGSVSTLKIQRTERGDSAVYLCASSAYPQGAREQYFGPGTRLTVT.